This TCR beta chain is drawn from a study of graft-versus-host responses after intestinal transplantation. Overall study context: Isolated intestinal, liver-intestinal, or multivisceral transplants had been given to the recipients. After anti-thymocyte globulin induction, recipients took tacrolimus and steroids for 3 to 4 years.

A word on this clone: Its antigen is undetermined.

CDR1 and CDR2 (germline): LGHNA, YNFKEQ. CDR3 length: 15 amino acids. V was clipped by 2 bases and J by 1 base; unmatched bases: 3. Produced via immunoSEQ multiplex PCR; TCRdb's table is partial and in-frame only. Among 95,000 to 110,000 clones listed, 80% to 95% were seen once. General study findings and limits: Researchers found GvH clones in recipient marrow, and some showed up first in ileum or blood. Some patients had graft-donor T cell macrochimerism. In their allografts, the ratios of graft-versus-host to host-versus-graft T cell clones were high.

The V gene is TRBV4-2, the J gene TRBJ1-1, with 8 bases matching TRBD1. The specimen was unstimulated CD8+ T cells sorted from spleen or lymph node cells, collected before intestinal transplant. The sequence came from a human donor who received an intestinal transplant. CDR3 DNA: TGTGCCAGCAGCCAAACAACAGGGGGGAACACTGAAGCTTTCTTT. This codes for CASSQTTGGNTEAFF.